The 25 T cell receptor beta chains given below trace back to one sample, sequenced in a study of blood T cell repertoires in COVID-19. Profiled with immunoSEQ multiplex PCR; TCRdb holds only in-frame clones, not every one. The data hold tens of thousands of clones, with 65% to 85% observed a single time. Sequenced: peripheral blood. The receptors originated from an elderly man with active or convalescent COVID-19.

J is TRBJ2-7 and V is TRBV27; weak D call: TRBD2 (7 bases). CDR3 size: 14 residues. CDR1 is MNHEY, CDR2 SMNVEV, per germline (reference sequence). V lost 6 bases, J lost 6 bases, and 18 bases lay in between. CDR3 protein: CASRNREGVSEQYF. CDR3 nucleotides: TGTGCCAGCAGAAACAGGGAGGGGGTCAGCGAGCAGTACTTC.

The rearrangement uses TRBV12-3 or TRBV12-4 and TRBJ1-2, with unresolved D. The CDR3 has 13 amino acids. Deletions cut 1 base from V and 8 bases from J, with 11 bases between. The CDR3 region has the DNA TGTGCCAGCAGTTTAGTGAGCGGTGAGGGCTACACCTTC. Translating gives CASSLVSGEGYTF.

This sequence joins TRBV3-1 (or the pseudogene TRBV3-2) and TRBJ2-1; maybe TRBD2 (5 bases). V lost 4 bases to trimming and J lost 6 bases, with 16 bases between them. The CDR3 contains 15 residues. CDR1 LGHDT and CDR2 YNNKEL come from the germline V gene (reference sequence). DNA of the CDR3: TGTGCCAGCAGCCCGATACGAGGGTCATTCAATGAGCAGTTCTTC. As protein: CASSPIRGSFNEQFF.

The rearrangement joins TRBV5-1 to TRBJ1-2, with D possibly being TRBD1 (5 bases). Per germline, CDR1 SGHRS and CDR2 YFSETQ. The V gene lost 0 bases and the J gene lost 2 bases, with 8 bases spanning the gap. This CDR3 spans 14 amino acids. As DNA, the CDR3 is TGCGCCAGCAGCTTGGTGACAGAAAACTATGGCTACACCTTC. It yields the protein CASSLVTENYGYTF.

The rearrangement links TRBV28 to TRBJ1-2; D is ambiguous. Trimming removed 4 bases at V and 10 bases at J, with 16 bases between. Per the germline V gene, CDR1 is MDHEN and CDR2 is SYDVKM. The CDR3 runs 13 residues. CDR3 in amino acids: CASSSSGLSDYTF. In nucleotides, the CDR3 is TGTGCCAGCAGTTCCTCTGGGCTTTCGGACTACACCTTC.

The chain recombines TRBV24-1 with TRBJ2-1; perhaps TRBD1 as D (6 bases). CDR1 KGHDR and CDR2 SFDVKD come from the germline V gene. The CDR3 has 13 residues. Trimming removed 7 bases at V and 6 bases at J, with 12 bases between. The CDR3 DNA reads TGTGCCACCAGCCCACAGGGTTCCAATGAGCAGTTCTTC. Protein sequence: CATSPQGSNEQFF.

The chain joins TRBV6-5 to TRBJ1-1, with a tentative D call TRBD1 (5 bases). This CDR3 contains 14 residues. Trimming pared 2 bases from V and 9 bases from J, leaving 16 bases between. In germline, CDR1 is MNHEY, CDR2 SVGAGI. The DNA of the CDR3 is TGTGCCAGCAGTTACCAGGGCAGGTGGTCCCAAGCTTTCTTT. It is translated as CASSYQGRWSQAFF.

The chain carries TRBV28 and TRBJ1-2; 7 bases map to TRBD1. The CDR3 covers 13 residues. Trimming cost V 5 bases and J 4 bases; bases outside gene matches: 4. CDR1 and CDR2 from the germline V gene are MDHEN and SYDVKM. CDR3 amino acids: CASSPTGAYGYTF. CDR3 DNA sequence: TGTGCCAGCAGTCCCACAGGGGCCTATGGCTACACCTTC.

This clone was counted a few times. CDR3 nucleotide sequence: TGCAGTGCTAGGACTAGCAGGGAGCAGTACTTC. It yields the protein CSARTSREQYF. The chain uses TRBV20-1 and TRBJ2-7; 7 bases are shared with TRBD2. This CDR3 has 11 residues. V lost 3 bases, J lost 7 bases, and 3 bases stayed unmatched. The germline CDR1 and CDR2 sequences are DFQATT and SNEGSKA (reference sequence).

The genes are TRBV30 and TRBJ2-5, with 8 bases fitting TRBD1. The CDR3 contains 12 residues. Germline trimming cut 5 bases from V and 1 base from J; bases unmatched to any gene: 0. The V gene's germline CDR1 is GTSNPN and CDR2 SVGIG (reference sequence). CDR3 amino acids: CAWDRGQETQYF. CDR3 in DNA: TGTGCCTGGGACAGGGGCCAAGAGACCCAGTACTTC.

The CDR3 protein is CASSKQSSYNEQFF. DNA of the CDR3: TGTGCCAGCAGCAAACAGAGCTCCTACAATGAGCAGTTCTTC. The V call is TRBV7-2, the J call TRBJ2-1; D gene uncertain. Germline V gene sequence: CDR1 SGHTA, CDR2 FQGNSA. Trimming took 5 bases from V and 0 from J, leaving 8 bases between them. This CDR3 is built from 14 residues.

The rearrangement links TRBV6-2 or TRBV6-3 to TRBJ1-6; TRBD1 matches at 10 bases. Germline values: CDR1 MNHEY, CDR2 SVGEGT. After removal of 2 bases from V and 7 bases from J, the junction contained 8 bases not matched to a gene. CDR3 length equals 17 residues. CDR3 DNA: TGTGCCAGCAGTTACGAGACAGGGGGCGCGGAGAATTCACCCCTCCACTTT. It is translated as CASSYETGGAENSPLHF.

The V and J genes are TRBV4-3 and TRBJ2-3; D is possibly TRBD2 (5 bases). CDR3 size: 13 residues. The V end lost 0 bases, the J end lost 5 bases, and 6 bases lay between the germline ends. Germline-derived CDR1 and CDR2 are LGHNA and YSLEER. CDR3: CASSQEGGDTQYF. As DNA, the CDR3 is TGCGCCAGCAGCCAAGAAGGAGGAGATACGCAGTATTTT.

This sequence joins TRBV7-2 and TRBJ1-6; a weak D match, TRBD1 (5 bases). Germline V gene sequence: CDR1 SGHTA, CDR2 FQGNSA. CDR3 length: 13 amino acids. Trimming took 5 bases from V and 13 from J, leaving 15 bases between them. The CDR3 sequence is CASSPVSRDPLHF. DNA of the CDR3: TGTGCCAGCAGCCCAGTTTCCAGGGATCCCCTCCACTTT.

This sequence joins TRBV7-2 and TRBJ2-3; 8 bases are a match to TRBD1. V gave up 7 bases and J gave up 2 bases; unmatched junction bases: 5. Germline V gives CDR1 SGHTA, CDR2 FQGNSA. The CDR3 is 14 residues long. This CDR3 reads CASTTGAHTDTQYF. DNA of the CDR3: TGTGCCAGCACGACAGGGGCCCACACAGATACGCAGTATTTT.

The V call is TRBV10-3, the J call TRBJ2-7; D is uncertain. Germline CDR1 and CDR2: ENHRY and SYGVKD. V lost 2 bases and J lost 0, with 14 bases in between. CDR3 length: 16 amino acids. The CDR3 is CAISEPPPWSSYEQYF. The CDR3 DNA follows: TGTGCCATCAGTGAGCCCCCCCCATGGAGCTCCTACGAGCAGTACTTC.

This clone was seen more than once but under ten times. Here the CDR3 DNA reads TGTGCCAGCAGTGACCGGTCGTGGAGGATATATTTT. This encodes CASSDRSWRIYF. V gene TRBV6-1 combines with J gene TRBJ1-3; D not resolved. The CDR3 covers 12 residues. The V end was cut by 3 bases, the J end by 13 bases, with 13 bases between. CDR1 and CDR2 from the germline V gene are MNHNS and SASEGT.

The rearrangement joins TRBV7-6 to TRBJ2-7; D is undetermined. This CDR3 is 15 amino acids long. Between the trimmed V and J ends, which lost 1 base and 5 bases, there was a span of 15 bases. CDR1 SGHVS and CDR2 FNYEAQ come from the germline V gene. The CDR3 sequence is CASSLGPQTADEQYF. For the CDR3, the DNA is TGTGCCAGCAGCTTAGGGCCCCAAACGGCGGACGAGCAGTACTTC.

J is TRBJ1-5 and V is TRBV6-4; no firm D call. V lost 4 bases to trimming and J lost 3 bases, with 7 bases between them. CDR1 and CDR2 (germline): MRHNA, SNTAGT. CDR3 length equals 13 residues. In nucleotides, the CDR3 is TGTGCCAGCAGTGTCGAGTTCAATCAGCCCCAGCATTTT. Translated, it gives CASSVEFNQPQHF.

This rearrangement joins TRBV19 to TRBJ1-1, with a weak D call TRBD1 (5 bases). The V gene lost 9 bases and the J gene lost 2 bases, with 10 bases spanning the gap. The CDR3 spans 12 residues. Per the germline V gene, CDR1 is LNHDA and CDR2 is SQIVND (reference sequence). CDR3 sequence: CASRDGNTEAFF. The CDR3 bases are TGTGCCAGCAGGGATGGAAACACTGAAGCTTTCTTT.

The chain uses TRBV5-1 and TRBJ1-1; D remains ambiguous. The CDR3 has 13 residues. Looked up from germline, CDR1 is SGHRS and CDR2 is YFSETQ. V was pared by 5 bases and J by 4 bases, with 12 bases between. The DNA of the CDR3 is TGCGCCAGCAGGTCGCTTCCTAGCACTGAAGCTTTCTTT. This encodes CASRSLPSTEAFF.

The chain employs TRBV6-5 and TRBJ2-3, with D possibly TRBD2 on 7 matching bases. Trimming pared 0 bases from V and 5 bases from J, leaving 12 bases between. The CDR3 is made up of 15 amino acids. Germline V lookup: CDR1 MNHEY, CDR2 SVGAGI. CDR3 DNA: TGTGCCAGCAGTTACTCAGGGGGGGAGATAGATACGCAGTATTTT. Encoded protein: CASSYSGGEIDTQYF.

The chain joins TRBV5-4 to TRBJ2-3, with D maybe TRBD2 (5 bases). The germline V gene encodes CDR1 SGHNT and CDR2 YYREEE (reference sequence). This CDR3 has 15 amino acids. V was clipped by 0 bases and J by 0 bases, with 8 bases between them. Here the CDR3 DNA reads TGTGCCAGCAGCTTGGTCCCGGGGAGCACAGATACGCAGTATTTT. This codes for CASSLVPGSTDTQYF. Supplemented by reference TRBV5-4 and TRBJ2-3, the full variable domain reads ETGVTQSPTHLIKTRGQQVTLRCSSQSGHNTVSWYQQALGQGPQFIFQYYREEENGRGNFPPRFSGLQFPNYSSELNVNALELDDSALYLCASSLVPGSTDTQYFGPGTRLTVL.

This clone was seen more than once but under ten times. CDR3 sequence reads: CASSQDPLLERGLYEQYF. CDR3 DNA: TGTGCCAGCAGCCAAGATCCTCTCCTAGAGCGGGGGCTCTACGAGCAGTACTTC. The chain is built from TRBV3-1 (or the pseudogene TRBV3-2) and TRBJ2-7; TRBD2 aligns across 8 bases. Germline values: CDR1 LGHDT, CDR2 YNNKEL (reference sequence). Trimming at V came to 0 bases and at J to 3 bases, leaving 13 bases not matched to a gene. The CDR3 length is 18 residues.

This chain links TRBV20-1 with TRBJ1-3; tentatively, D is TRBD1 (6 bases). Trimming shortened V by 3 bases and J by 2 bases, and 14 bases separated the two germline ends. The CDR3 is 15 amino acids. Per germline, CDR1 DFQATT and CDR2 SNEGSKA (reference sequence). The CDR3 nucleotides read TGCAGTGCTAGTGATGGGGGGGGCGCTGGAAACACCATATATTTT. Amino acids: CSASDGGGAGNTIYF.